The entry below describes one TCR beta chain. Its cognate antigen has yet to be identified. This sample was taken from a study of T cells expressing NK-cell markers (dated by TCRdb to about 2020). In the study overall: In sorted CD3+CD56+NKG2C+, CD3+CD56+NKG2C- and CD3+CD56-NKG2C+ T-cell subsets from about 8 donors, TCR beta-chain repertoires were profiled. Among the eight sequenced donors, seven were HCMV-seropositive and one was HCMV-seronegative. Sequencing of the libraries produced 2 x 150 bp reads on Illumina HiSeq 2000/2500, MiSeq or NextSeq. The eight sequenced donors were randomly selected healthy volunteers, three men and five women. Beyond this particular receptor, the publication reports: For five or six donors, the dominant CD3+CD56+NKG2C+ clonotypes were among the top 10 CD8+ clonotypes and accounted for about 1.0-7.5% of CD8+ T cells. Those dominant clonotypes were again the most abundant among CD3+CD56-NKG2C+ cells in a handful of donors, at about 25-65%. Whether the expanded NKG2C-expressing T cell clones were specific for HCMV antigens was left unclear.

HCMV serostatus was determined by detecting HCMV-specific IgG in serum with a commercial ELISA kit. Ficoll density gradient centrifugation was used to isolate peripheral blood mononuclear cells from blood. Sequenced on an Illumina HiSeq 2000. TCR beta cDNA libraries were prepared using 5'RACE template switching, which introduced a universal primer site and unique molecular identifiers. cDNA synthesis was primed from the TCR beta constant segment and was followed by two successive PCR amplification steps. Under the source paper's analysis protocol: MIGEC was used to demultiplex reads and group reads by UMI, and MiTCR was used to assemble and quantify clonotypes. Only TCR cDNA sequences supported by at least two reads were kept to exclude erroneous sequences. The tcR package was used for downstream repertoire analysis, and clonotypes were matched between fractions using CDR3 nucleotide sequence together with V segment. VDJmatch was used to annotate antigen specificity against VDJdb, with one amino acid substitution in CDR3 allowed. TCRdb reprocessed the raw reads; every CDR3 protein sequence is a single record, and DNA is not supplied. These V and J calls rely on TCRdb rather than the paper's analysis. The data table for this sample lists about 550,000 distinct CDR3 sequences. The leading ten clones occupy less than 4.5% of the sample.

The CDR3 runs 13 residues from the cysteine to the phenylalanine. No nucleotide data were recorded. Sequencing was carried out using blood T cells: a sorted CD56 or NKG2C T cell subset, CD4+ or CD8+ T cells, or bulk PBMC T cells (not recorded which). The V and J segments used are TRBV12-3 or TRBV12-4 and TRBJ1-4. This receptor was obtained from a young man in good health. Donor details come from another sample of the same person, matched by shared clones. The CDR3 reads CASRTSVKEKLFF.